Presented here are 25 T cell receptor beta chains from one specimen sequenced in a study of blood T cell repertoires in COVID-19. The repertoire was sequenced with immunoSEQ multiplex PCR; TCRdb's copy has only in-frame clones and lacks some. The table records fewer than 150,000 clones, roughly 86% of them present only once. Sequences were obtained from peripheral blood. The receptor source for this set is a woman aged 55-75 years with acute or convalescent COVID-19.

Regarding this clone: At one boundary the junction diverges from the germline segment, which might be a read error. The CDR3 is CTSSLAVGTSGSSTYEQYF. CDR3 DNA sequence: TGTACCAGCAGCTTAGCGGTTGGGACTAGCGGGAGTAGTACCTACGAGCAGTACTTC. The V gene is TRBV7-9, the J gene TRBJ2-7; 14 bases match TRBD2. From germline, CDR1 is SEHNR and CDR2 FQNEAQ (reference sequence). The CDR3 runs 19 residues.

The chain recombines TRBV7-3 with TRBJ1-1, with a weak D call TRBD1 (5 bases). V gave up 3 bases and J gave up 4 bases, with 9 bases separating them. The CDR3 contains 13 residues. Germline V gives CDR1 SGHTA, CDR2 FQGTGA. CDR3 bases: TGTGCCAGCAGCTTGAACGGGGGCACTGAAGCTTTCTTT. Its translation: CASSLNGGTEAFF.

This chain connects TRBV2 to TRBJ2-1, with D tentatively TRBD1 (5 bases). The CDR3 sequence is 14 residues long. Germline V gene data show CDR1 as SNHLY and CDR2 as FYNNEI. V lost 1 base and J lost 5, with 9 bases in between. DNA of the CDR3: TGTGCCAGCAGTGAAGTGGGGCCTAACAATGAGCAGTTCTTC. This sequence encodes CASSEVGPNNEQFF.

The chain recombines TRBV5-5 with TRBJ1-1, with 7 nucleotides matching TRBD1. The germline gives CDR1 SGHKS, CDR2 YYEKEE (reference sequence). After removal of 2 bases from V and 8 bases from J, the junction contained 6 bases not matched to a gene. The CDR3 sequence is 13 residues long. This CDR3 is CASSFTGDSEAFF. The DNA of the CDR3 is TGTGCCAGCAGCTTTACAGGGGACTCCGAAGCTTTCTTT. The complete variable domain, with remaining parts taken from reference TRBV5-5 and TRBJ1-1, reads DAGVTQSPTHLIKTRGQQVTLRCSPISGHKSVSWYQQVLGQGPQFIFQYYEKEERGRGNFPDRFSARQFPNYSSELNVNALLLGDSALYLCASSFTGDSEAFFGQGTRLTVV.

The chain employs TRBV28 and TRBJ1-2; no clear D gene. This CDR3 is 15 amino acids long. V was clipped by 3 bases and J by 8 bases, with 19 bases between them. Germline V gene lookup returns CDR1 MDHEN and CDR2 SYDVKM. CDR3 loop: CASSFQSTGSMGYTF. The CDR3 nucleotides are TGTGCCAGCAGTTTTCAGAGTACGGGATCTATGGGCTACACCTTC.

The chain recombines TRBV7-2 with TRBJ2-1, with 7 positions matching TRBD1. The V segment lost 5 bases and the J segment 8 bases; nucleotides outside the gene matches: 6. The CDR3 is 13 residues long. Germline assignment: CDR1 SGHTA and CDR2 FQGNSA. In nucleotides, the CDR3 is TGTGCCAGCAGCCCAGACAGGGCCCATGAGCAGTTCTTC. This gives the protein CASSPDRAHEQFF.

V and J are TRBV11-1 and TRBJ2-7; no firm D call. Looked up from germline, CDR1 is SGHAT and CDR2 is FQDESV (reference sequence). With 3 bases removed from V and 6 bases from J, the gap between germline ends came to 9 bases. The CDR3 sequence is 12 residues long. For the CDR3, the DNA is TGTGCCAGCAGCTTGCAATCAGGCGAGCAGTACTTC. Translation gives CASSLQSGEQYF. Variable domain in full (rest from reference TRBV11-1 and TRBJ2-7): EAEVAQSPRYKITEKSQAVAFWCDPISGHATLYWYRQILGQGPELLVQFQDESVVDDSQLPKDRFSAERLKGVDSTLKIQPAELGDSAMYLCASSLQSGEQYFGPGTRLTVT.

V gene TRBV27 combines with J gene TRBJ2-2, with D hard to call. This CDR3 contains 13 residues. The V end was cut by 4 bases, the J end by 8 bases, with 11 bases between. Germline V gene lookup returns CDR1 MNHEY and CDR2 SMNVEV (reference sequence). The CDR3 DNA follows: TGTGCCAGCAGTTCATCGTTCGGTGGGGAGCTGTTTTTT. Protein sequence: CASSSSFGGELFF.

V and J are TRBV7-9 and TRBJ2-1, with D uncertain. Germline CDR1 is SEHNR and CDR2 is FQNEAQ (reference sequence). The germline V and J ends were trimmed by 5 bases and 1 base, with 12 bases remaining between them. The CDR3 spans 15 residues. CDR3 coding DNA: TGTGCCAGCAGCCCTCCCATAGTTTCCTACAATGAGCAGTTCTTC. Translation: CASSPPIVSYNEQFF.

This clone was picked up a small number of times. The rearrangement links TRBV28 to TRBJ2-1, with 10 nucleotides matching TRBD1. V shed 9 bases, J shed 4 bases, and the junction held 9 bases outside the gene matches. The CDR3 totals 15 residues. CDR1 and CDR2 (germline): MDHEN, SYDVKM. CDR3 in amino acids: CASHLTGGNYNEQFF. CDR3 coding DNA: TGTGCCAGTCACTTGACAGGGGGCAATTACAATGAGCAGTTCTTC.

CDR3 nucleotide sequence: TGTGCCATCAGTGAGGGGGGGTTAGCGAACTTAGCGGGAGGGCATGAGCAGTTCTTC. Translation gives CAISEGGLANLAGGHEQFF. The V gene is TRBV10-3, the J gene TRBJ2-1; 11 bases match TRBD2. Trimming took 2 bases from V and 8 from J; bases not matched to a gene: 17. The germline V gene has CDR1 ENHRY and CDR2 SYGVKD. This CDR3 spans 19 amino acids.

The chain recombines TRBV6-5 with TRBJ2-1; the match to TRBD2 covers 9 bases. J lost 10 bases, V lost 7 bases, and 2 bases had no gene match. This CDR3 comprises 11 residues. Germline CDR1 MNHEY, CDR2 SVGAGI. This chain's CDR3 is CASMLAGEQFF. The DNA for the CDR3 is TGTGCCAGCATGCTAGCGGGAGAGCAGTTCTTC.

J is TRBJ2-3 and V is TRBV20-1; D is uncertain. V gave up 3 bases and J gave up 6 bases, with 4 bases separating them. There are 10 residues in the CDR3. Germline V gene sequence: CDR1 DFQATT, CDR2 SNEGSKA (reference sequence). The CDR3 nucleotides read TGCAGTGCTAGTTCTGATACGCAGTATTTT. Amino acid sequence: CSASSDTQYF.

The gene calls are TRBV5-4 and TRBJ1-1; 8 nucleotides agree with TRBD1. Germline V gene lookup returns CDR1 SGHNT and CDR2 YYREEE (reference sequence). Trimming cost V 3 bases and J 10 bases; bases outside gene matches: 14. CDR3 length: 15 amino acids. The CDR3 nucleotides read TGTGCCAGCAGCTCCTCCAAGGCAGGGGGCATCGTAGCTTTCTTT. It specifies CASSSSKAGGIVAFF.

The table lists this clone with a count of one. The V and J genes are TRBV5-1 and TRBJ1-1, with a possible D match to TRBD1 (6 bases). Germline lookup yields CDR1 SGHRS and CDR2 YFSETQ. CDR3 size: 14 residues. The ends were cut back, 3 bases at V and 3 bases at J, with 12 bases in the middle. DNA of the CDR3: TGCGCCAGCAGCTCCCCGCCAGGGGACACTGAAGCTTTCTTT. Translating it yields CASSSPPGDTEAFF.

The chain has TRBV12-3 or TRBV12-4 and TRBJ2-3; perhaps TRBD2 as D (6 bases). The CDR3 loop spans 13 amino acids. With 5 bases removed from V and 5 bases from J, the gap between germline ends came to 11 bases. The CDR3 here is CASSPLGGDTQYF. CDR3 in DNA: TGTGCCAGCAGTCCCCTGGGGGGAGATACGCAGTATTTT.

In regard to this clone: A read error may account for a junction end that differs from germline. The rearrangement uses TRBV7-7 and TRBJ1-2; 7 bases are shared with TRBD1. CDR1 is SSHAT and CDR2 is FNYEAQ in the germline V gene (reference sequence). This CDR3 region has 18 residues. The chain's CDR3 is CASSLANRGIVGRNGYTF. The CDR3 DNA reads TGTGCTAGCAGCTTGGCTAACAGGGGAATAGTGGGAAGGAATGGCTACACCTTC.

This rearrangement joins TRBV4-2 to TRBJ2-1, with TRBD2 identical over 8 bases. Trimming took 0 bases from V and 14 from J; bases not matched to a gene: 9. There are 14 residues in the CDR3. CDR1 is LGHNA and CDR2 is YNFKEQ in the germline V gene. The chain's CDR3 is CASSQDRAGVMKFF. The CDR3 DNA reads TGTGCCAGCAGCCAAGACAGAGCGGGAGTTATGAAGTTCTTC.

The DNA for the CDR3 is TGCGCCAGCAGCTTGAGGAGCGGGAGGAATGAGCAGTTCTTC. Amino acids: CASSLRSGRNEQFF. The chain combines TRBV5-1 with TRBJ2-1, with 9 bases fitting TRBD2. Losses at the gene ends were 1 base for V and 7 bases for J; bases not matched to a gene: 3. Looked up from germline, CDR1 is SGHRS and CDR2 is YFSETQ. CDR3 length: 14 residues.

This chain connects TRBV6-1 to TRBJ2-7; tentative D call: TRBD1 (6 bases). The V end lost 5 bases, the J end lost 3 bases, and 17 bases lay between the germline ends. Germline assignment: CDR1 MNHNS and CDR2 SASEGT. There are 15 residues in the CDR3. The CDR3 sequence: CASSSDLQGSYEQYF. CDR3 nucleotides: TGTGCCAGCAGTTCCGACCTACAGGGAAGCTACGAGCAGTACTTC.

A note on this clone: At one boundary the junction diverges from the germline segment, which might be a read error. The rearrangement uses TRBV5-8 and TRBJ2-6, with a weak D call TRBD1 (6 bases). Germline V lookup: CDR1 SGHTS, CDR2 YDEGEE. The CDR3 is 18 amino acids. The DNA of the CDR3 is TGTGCCAGCAGCTCCTACTTCGGGACAAAATTAGGGGCCAACGTCCCGACTTTC. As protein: CASSSYFGTKLGANVPTF. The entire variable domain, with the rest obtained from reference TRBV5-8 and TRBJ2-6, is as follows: EAGVTQSPTHLIKTRGQQATLRCSPISGHTSVYWYQQALGLGLQFLLWYDEGEERNRGNFPPRFSGRQFPNYSSELNVNALELEDSALYLCASSSYFGTKLGANVPTFGAGSRLTVL.

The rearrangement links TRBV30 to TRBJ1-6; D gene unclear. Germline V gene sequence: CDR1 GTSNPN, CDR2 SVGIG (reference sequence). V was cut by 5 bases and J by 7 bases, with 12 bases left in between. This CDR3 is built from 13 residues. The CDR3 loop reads CAWVTGGNSPLHF. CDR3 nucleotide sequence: TGTGCCTGGGTTACTGGAGGGAATTCACCCCTCCACTTT.

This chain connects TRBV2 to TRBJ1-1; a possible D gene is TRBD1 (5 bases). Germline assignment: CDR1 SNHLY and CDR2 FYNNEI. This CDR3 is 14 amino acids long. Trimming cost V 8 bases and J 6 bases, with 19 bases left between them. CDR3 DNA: TGTGCCAGCTCGATTGGCCCAGTCAGGGCTGAAGCTTTCTTT. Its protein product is CASSIGPVRAEAFF.

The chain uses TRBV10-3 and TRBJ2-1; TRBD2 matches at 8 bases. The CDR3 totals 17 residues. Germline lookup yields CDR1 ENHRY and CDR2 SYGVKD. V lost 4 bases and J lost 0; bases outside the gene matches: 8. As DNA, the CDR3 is TGTGCCATCAGTGGAAAGGGCGGGAGGAGCTCCTACAATGAGCAGTTCTTC. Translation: CAISGKGGRSSYNEQFF.

The CDR3 DNA follows: TGTGCCAGCAGCTTACCGACAGGGGTCGGTCAAGAGACCCAGTACTTC. It specifies CASSLPTGVGQETQYF. The chain uses TRBV7-9 and TRBJ2-5; the match to TRBD1 covers 8 bases. With 2 bases clipped from V and 2 bases from J, the junction kept 7 bases outside the gene matches. Per the germline V gene, CDR1 is SEHNR and CDR2 is FQNEAQ (reference sequence). The CDR3 extends over 16 amino acids. Supplemented by reference TRBV7-9 and TRBJ2-5, the full variable domain reads DTGVSQNPRHKITKRGQNVTFRCDPISEHNRLYWYRQTLGQGPEFLTYFQNEAQLEKSRLLSDRFSAERPKGSFSTLEIQRTEQGDSAMYLCASSLPTGVGQETQYFGPGTRLLVL.